Sequencing of this T cell receptor (beta chain) was carried out in a study of human CD8 memory T cell subsets. Study-level results: Stem-like memory and precursor exhausted T cell repertoires overlapped minimally with each other.

Of note for this clonotype: The antigen remains unidentified.

The PBMC originated from buffy coats obtained from healthy donors. The source of the RNA was duplicate vials containing roughly 150,000 sorted CD8+ T cells for each subset. Germline-derived CDR1 and CDR2 are MNHEY and SVGEGT. The CDR3 contains 15 residues. UMI-labeled 5' RACE was the method by which TCR beta libraries were made. TCRdb reprocessed the 5' RACE reads; each CDR3 protein has one entry and no DNA is given. Listed are 9,000 to 10,000 distinct CDR3 sequences; roughly 22% falls within the top ten. The clonotype originates from a human donor in good health. The chain combines TRBV6-2 or TRBV6-3 with TRBJ2-7; TCRdb proposes TRBD2, but this gene call is untestable without DNA. Sample: CD8+ T cells from PBMCs. This CDR3 reads CASSYGPDSSYEQYF.